This T cell receptor (beta chain) was documented in a study of blood T cells in healthy people across ages. Primers used in a second PCR of roughly 7 to 11 cycles were a sample-barcoded 5' primer and a J-beta primer mix. A template-switch adaptor with 12 random nucleotides tagged each cDNA molecule. One entry per CDR3 protein, called by TCRdb with MiXCR from the 5' RACE reads. The sample lists around 850,000 distinct CDR3 sequences, around 36% seen once, with 13% in the top ten. Comments on this clonotype: Its antigen is as yet unknown.

Study outcomes and limitations: Diversity estimates drawn from one million T cells were deemed underestimates. It was found that TCR beta diversity correlated strongly with the percentage of naive T cells. Long-lived donors exceeded aged donors in naive CD4+ cells and diversity.

The CDR3 is 17 amino acids. J gave up 0 bases and V 5 bases, and 9 bases lay outside the gene matches. Germline-derived CDR1 and CDR2 are SEHNR and FQNEAQ (reference sequence). What was sequenced was blood. This receptor was identified in a man younger than 35 in good health. The V gene is TRBV7-9, the J gene TRBJ1-1; 10 positions match TRBD1. The CDR3 coding sequence is TGTGCCAGCAGCCCACCGGAGACAGGGGGCATGAACACTGAAGCTTTCTTT. Translation: CASSPPETGGMNTEAFF.